This TCR beta chain was retrieved from a study of cytomegalovirus exposure and HLA in healthy donors. Whole-study context: The 110 million or so unique TCR beta sequences, from around 200 million T cells, were found by an earlier analysis. The study, taken as a whole, reports: Excluded were some V segments that proved indistinguishable, including TRBV6-2 and TRBV6-3. Roughly uniform depth of sequencing across donors was assumed in presence/absence analyses. Upon later analysis, TCR association rates were observed to vary by HLA locus, being highest for DRB1 and lowest for HLA-C.

On this clone itself: Its antigen is unknown.

With V trimmed by 4 bases and J by 3 bases, 24 bases remained unmatched. Germline-derived CDR1 and CDR2 are SNHLY and FYNNEI. This CDR3 region has 21 residues. The PCR made use of 60 Vbeta and 13 Jbeta primers. The assay was immunoSEQ multiplex PCR, and TCRdb's table has in-frame clones only and misses some. The data contain about 160,000 clones, 60% to 80% of them seen just once; the ten biggest clones take up over 0.95%. Input material: PBMCs. The sequence was obtained from a woman in her forties or fifties in good health and CMV-seropositive. V gene TRBV2 combines with J gene TRBJ2-5; 9 nucleotides align to TRBD1. For the CDR3, the DNA is TGTGCCAGCAGTGGGGCCGGGACAGGGCTTCATGGTCGAAGGGATAAAGAGACCCAGTACTTC. It encodes CASSGAGTGLHGRRDKETQYF. The variable domain in full, with the rest retrieved from reference TRBV2 and TRBJ2-5, is EPEVTQTPSHQVTQMGQEVILRCVPISNHLYFYWYRQILGQKVEFLVSFYNNEISEKSEIFDDQFSVERPDGSNFTLKIRSTKLEDSAMYFCASSGAGTGLHGRRDKETQYFGPGTRLLVL.